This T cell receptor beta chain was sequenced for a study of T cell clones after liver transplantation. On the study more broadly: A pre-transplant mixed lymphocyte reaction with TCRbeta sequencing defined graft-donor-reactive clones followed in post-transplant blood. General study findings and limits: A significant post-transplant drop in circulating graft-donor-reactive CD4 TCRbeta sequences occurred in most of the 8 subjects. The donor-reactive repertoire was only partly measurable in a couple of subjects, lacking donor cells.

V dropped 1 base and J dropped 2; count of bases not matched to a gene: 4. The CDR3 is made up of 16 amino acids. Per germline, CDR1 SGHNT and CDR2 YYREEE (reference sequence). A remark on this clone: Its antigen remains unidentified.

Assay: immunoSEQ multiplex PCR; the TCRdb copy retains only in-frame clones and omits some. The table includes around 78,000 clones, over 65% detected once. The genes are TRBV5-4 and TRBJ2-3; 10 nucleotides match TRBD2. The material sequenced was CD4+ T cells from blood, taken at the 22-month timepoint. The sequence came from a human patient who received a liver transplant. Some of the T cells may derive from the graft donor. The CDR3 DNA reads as TGTGCCAGCAGCTTGCCTAGCGGGGGAGTCACAGATACGCAGTATTTT. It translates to CASSLPSGGVTDTQYF.